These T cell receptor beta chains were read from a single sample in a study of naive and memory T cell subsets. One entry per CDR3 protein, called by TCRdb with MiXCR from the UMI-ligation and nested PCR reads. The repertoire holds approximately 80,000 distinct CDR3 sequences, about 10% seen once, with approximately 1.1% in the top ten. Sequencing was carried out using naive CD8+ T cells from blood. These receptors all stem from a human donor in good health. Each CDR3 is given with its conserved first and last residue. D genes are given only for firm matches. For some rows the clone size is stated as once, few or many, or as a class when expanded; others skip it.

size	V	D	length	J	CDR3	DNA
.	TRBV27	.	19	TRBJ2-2	CASSSAATGLIPGTGELFF	TGTGCCAGCAGTTCCGCCGCGACAGGTCTTATACCGGGAACCGGGGAGCTGTTTTTT
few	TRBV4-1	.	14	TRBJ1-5	CASSQVSSNQPQHF	TGCGCCAGCAGCCAAGTATCTAGCAATCAGCCCCAGCATTTT
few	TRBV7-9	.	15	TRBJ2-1	CASSLRSDKWNEQFF	TGTGCCAGCAGCTTAAGGTCCGACAAGTGGAATGAGCAGTTCTTC
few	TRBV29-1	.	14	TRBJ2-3	CSVETGGLTDTQYF	TGCAGCGTTGAAACCGGCGGATTAACAGATACGCAGTATTTT
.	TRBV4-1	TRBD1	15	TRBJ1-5	CASSQKGQGDQPQHF	TGCGCCAGCAGCCAAAAAGGGCAGGGGGATCAGCCCCAGCATTTT
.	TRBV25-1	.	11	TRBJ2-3	CASSELVAQYF	TGTGCCAGCAGTGAACTAGTGGCGCAGTATTTT
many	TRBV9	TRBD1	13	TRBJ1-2	CASSTSGGEGYTF	TGTGCCAGCAGCACCTCAGGGGGTGAGGGCTACACCTTC
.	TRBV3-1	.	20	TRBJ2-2	CASSHLGMGPESPNTGELFF	TGTGCCAGCAGCCATTTGGGGATGGGACCAGAAAGCCCGAACACCGGGGAGCTGTTTTTT
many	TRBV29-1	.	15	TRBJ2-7	CSVALGAKTYYEQYF	TGCAGCGTTGCTCTGGGGGCGAAGACTTACTACGAGCAGTACTTC
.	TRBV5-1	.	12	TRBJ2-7	CASSGLSYEQYF	TGCGCCAGCAGCGGACTCTCCTACGAGCAGTACTTC
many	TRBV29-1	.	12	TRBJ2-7	CSVEDQAYEQYF	TGCAGCGTTGAAGACCAGGCCTACGAGCAGTACTTC
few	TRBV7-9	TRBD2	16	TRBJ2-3	CASSLKAGLATDTQYF	TGTGCCAGCAGCTTAAAAGCGGGATTAGCCACAGATACGCAGTATTTT
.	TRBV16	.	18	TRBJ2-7	CASSQSEALSGILYEQYF	TGTGCCAGCAGCCAATCAGAAGCTTTGTCTGGAATTTTATACGAGCAGTACTTC
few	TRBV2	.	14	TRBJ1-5	CASSGSGSNQPQHF	TGTGCCAGCAGTGGTTCAGGGAGCAATCAGCCCCAGCATTTT
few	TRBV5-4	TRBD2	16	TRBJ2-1	CASSRLAGGSDYEQFF	TGTGCCAGCAGCAGACTAGCGGGAGGGTCGGACTATGAGCAGTTCTTC
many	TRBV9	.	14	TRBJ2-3	CASSPYSGADTQYF	TGTGCCAGCAGCCCATACTCAGGCGCAGATACGCAGTATTTT
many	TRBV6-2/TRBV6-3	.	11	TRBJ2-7	CASGPAYEQYF	TGTGCCAGCGGACCAGCCTACGAGCAGTACTTC
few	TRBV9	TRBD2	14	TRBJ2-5	CASSNSAGEETQYF	TGTGCCAGCAGCAACTCAGCGGGAGAAGAGACCCAGTACTTC
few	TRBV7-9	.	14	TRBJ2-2	CASSLDRNTGELFF	TGTGCCAGCAGCTTAGACAGAAACACCGGGGAGCTGTTTTTT
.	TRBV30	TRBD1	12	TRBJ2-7	CAWSVQGNEQYF	TGTGCCTGGAGTGTACAGGGGAACGAGCAGTACTTC
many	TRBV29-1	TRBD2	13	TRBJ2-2	CSVRESNTGELFF	TGCAGCGTGCGGGAGTCGAACACCGGGGAGCTGTTTTTT
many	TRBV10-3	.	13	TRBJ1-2	CAISDSRVDGYTF	TGTGCCATCAGTGATTCCCGCGTCGATGGCTACACCTTC
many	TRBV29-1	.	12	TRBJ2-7	CSVEKDRYEQYF	TGCAGCGTTGAAAAGGACAGATACGAGCAGTACTTC
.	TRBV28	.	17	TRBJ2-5	CDSRWMGGRPYQETQYF	TGTGACAGCAGATGGATGGGGGGGCGCCCGTACCAAGAGACCCAGTACTTC
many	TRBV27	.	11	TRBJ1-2	CASSLSNGYTF	TGTGCCAGCAGTTTAAGCAATGGCTACACCTTC
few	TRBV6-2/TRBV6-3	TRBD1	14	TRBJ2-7	CASTIPAGGYEQYF	TGTGCCAGCACCATCCCAGCAGGGGGATACGAGCAGTACTTC
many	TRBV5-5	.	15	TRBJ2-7	CASSLLFTRQVEQYF	TGTGCCAGCAGCTTGCTTTTCACACGACAAGTGGAGCAGTACTTC
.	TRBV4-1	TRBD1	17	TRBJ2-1	CASSQFPLDRAVEEQFF	TGCGCCAGCAGCCAATTCCCCCTGGACAGGGCGGTTGAGGAGCAGTTCTTC
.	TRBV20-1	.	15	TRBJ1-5	CSARDTTHSNQPQHF	TGCAGTGCTAGAGACACAACACATAGCAATCAGCCCCAGCATTTT
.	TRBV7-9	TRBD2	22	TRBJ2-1	CASSLRGKPGTSGTPAYNEQFF	TGTGCCAGCAGCTTACGCGGGAAGCCCGGGACTAGCGGGACCCCCGCCTACAATGAGCAGTTCTTC
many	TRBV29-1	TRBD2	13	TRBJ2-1	CSGTGTSVNEQFF	TGCAGCGGTACCGGGACTAGCGTCAATGAGCAGTTCTTC
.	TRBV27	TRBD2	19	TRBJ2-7	CASSLFVPGTSGSFNEQYF	TGTGCCAGCAGTTTATTCGTCCCGGGGACTAGCGGGAGTTTCAACGAGCAGTACTTC
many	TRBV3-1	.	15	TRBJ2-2	CASSRARVNTGELFF	TGTGCCAGCAGCCGGGCGAGGGTTAACACCGGGGAGCTGTTTTTT
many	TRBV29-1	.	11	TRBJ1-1	CSVKHRGEAFF	TGCAGCGTCAAACATAGGGGTGAAGCTTTCTTT
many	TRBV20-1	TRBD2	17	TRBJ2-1	CSAQPPQREMPYNEQFF	TGCAGTGCCCAACCCCCACAGCGGGAGATGCCTTACAATGAGCAGTTCTTC
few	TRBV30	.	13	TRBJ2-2	CAWSVGATGELFF	TGTGCCTGGAGTGTAGGCGCAACCGGGGAGCTGTTTTTT
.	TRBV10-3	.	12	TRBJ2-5	CAISGIQETQYF	TGTGCCATCAGTGGTATCCAAGAGACCCAGTACTTC
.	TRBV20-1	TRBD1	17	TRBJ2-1	CSARVSQGTGAVNEQFF	TGCAGTGCTAGAGTCAGCCAGGGGACAGGGGCGGTTAATGAGCAGTTCTTC
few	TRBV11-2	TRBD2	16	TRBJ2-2	CASSIPPSGNTGELFF	TGTGCCAGCAGCATCCCTCCTAGCGGGAACACCGGGGAGCTGTTTTTT
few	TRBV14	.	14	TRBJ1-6	CASSQDGRFSPLHF	TGTGCCAGCAGCCAAGATGGTCGGTTTTCACCCCTCCACTTT
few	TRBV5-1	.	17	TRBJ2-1	CASRFPTSGITRDEQFF	TGCGCCAGCAGGTTCCCCACTAGTGGTATCACCCGGGATGAGCAGTTCTTC
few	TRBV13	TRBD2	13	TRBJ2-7	CASSLTAGDEQYF	TGTGCCAGCAGCTTAACCGCGGGAGACGAGCAGTACTTC
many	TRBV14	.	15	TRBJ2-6	CASSQVVGGANVLTF	TGTGCCAGCAGCCAAGTGGTGGGAGGGGCCAACGTCCTGACTTTC
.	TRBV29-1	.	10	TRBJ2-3	CSVNTDTQYF	TGCAGCGTTAACACAGATACGCAGTATTTT
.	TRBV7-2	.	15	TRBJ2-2	CASSLGAANTGELFF	TGTGCCAGCAGCTTAGGCGCTGCGAACACCGGGGAGCTGTTTTTT
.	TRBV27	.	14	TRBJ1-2	CASSFSPGNYGYTF	TGTGCCAGCAGTTTTAGCCCAGGCAACTATGGCTACACCTTC
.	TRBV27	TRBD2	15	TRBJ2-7	CASNDGGTSLREQYF	TGTGCCAGCAACGATGGAGGGACTAGCCTTCGCGAGCAGTACTTC
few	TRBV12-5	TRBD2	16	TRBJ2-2	CASGFLGEGLTGELFF	TGTGCTAGTGGTTTTTTGGGGGAGGGCCTCACCGGGGAGCTGTTTTTT
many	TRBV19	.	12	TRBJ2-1	CASSTPRYEQFF	TGTGCCAGTAGTACCCCTCGGTATGAGCAGTTCTTC
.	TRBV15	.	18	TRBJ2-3	CATSGSRDRPRATDTQYF	TGTGCCACCAGCGGTAGCCGGGACCGCCCGCGAGCCACAGATACGCAGTATTTT
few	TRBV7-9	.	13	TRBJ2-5	CASSFSSVETQYF	TGTGCCAGCAGCTTTTCGTCAGTTGAGACCCAGTACTTC
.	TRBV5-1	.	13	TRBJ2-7	CASSLGLGYEQYF	TGCGCCAGCAGCCTGGGACTCGGCTACGAGCAGTACTTC
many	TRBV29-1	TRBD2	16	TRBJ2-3	CSADEVAGLSTDTQYF	TGCAGCGCCGATGAAGTAGCGGGGCTGAGCACAGATACGCAGTATTTT
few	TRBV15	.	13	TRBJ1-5	CATSKDSGGPQHF	TGTGCCACCAGCAAAGATAGCGGGGGGCCCCAGCATTTT